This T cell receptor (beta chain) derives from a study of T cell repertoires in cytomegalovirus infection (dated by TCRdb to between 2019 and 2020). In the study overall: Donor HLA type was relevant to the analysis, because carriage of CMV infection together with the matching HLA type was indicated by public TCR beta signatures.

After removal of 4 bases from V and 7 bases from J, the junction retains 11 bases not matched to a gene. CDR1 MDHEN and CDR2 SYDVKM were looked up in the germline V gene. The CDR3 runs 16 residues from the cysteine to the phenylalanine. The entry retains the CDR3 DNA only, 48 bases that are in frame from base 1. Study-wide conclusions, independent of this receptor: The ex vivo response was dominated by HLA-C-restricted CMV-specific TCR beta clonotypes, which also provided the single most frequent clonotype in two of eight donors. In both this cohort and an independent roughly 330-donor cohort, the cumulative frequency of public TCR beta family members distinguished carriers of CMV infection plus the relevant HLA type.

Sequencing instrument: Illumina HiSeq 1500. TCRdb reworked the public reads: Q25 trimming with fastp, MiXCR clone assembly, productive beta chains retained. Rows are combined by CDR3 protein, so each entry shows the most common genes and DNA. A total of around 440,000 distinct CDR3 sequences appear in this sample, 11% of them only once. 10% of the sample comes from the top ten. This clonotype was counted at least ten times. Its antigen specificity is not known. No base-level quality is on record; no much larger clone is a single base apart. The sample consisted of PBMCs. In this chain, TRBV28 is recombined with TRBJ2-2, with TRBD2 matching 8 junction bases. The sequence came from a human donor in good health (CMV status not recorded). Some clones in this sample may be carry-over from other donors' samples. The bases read TGTGCCAGCAGTTCGACCGGGACTAGGCCTATCGGGGAGCTGTTTTTT. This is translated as CASSSTGTRPIGELFF.